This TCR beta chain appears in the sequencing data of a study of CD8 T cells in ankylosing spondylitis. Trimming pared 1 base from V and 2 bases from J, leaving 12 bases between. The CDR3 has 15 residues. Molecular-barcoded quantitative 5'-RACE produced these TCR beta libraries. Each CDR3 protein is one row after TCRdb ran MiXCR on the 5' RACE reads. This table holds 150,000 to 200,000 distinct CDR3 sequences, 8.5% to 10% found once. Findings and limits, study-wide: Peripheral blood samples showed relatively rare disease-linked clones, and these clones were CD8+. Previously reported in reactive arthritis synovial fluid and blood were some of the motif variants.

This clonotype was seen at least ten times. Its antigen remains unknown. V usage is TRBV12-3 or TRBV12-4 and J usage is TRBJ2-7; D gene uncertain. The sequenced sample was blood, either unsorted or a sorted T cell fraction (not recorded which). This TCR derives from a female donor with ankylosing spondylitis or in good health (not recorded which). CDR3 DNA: TGTGCCAGCAGTTTAGGGCCAGATCCAACCTACGAGCAGTACTTC. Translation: CASSLGPDPTYEQYF.